The TCR beta chain described here comes from a study of shared clonotypes between healthy human individuals. Whole-study findings and limits: Naive subsets generally exceeded memory subsets in estimated richness.

Data came from immunoSEQ multiplex PCR; TCRdb stores just in-frame clones and leaves some out. The sample shows about 100,000 clones, 60% to 70% of them seen only once. As concerns this clone: Antigen specificity is unknown.

This TCR derives from a man aged 30 to 39 in good health. Sequenced input: memory CD8+ T cells sorted from blood. Subset meaning: CD45RO+ cells pooled with CCR7-negative TemRA cells.

CDR3 nucleotide sequence: TGTGCCAGCAGTGCCGGGACTAGCGGGGCTGAGCAGTTCTTC. Translation gives CASSAGTSGAEQFF. The chain couples TRBV6-4 to TRBJ2-1, with 13 positions matching TRBD2. V lost 4 bases, J lost 9 bases, and 3 bases stayed unmatched. The CDR3 extends over 14 amino acids. Per the germline V gene, CDR1 is MRHNA and CDR2 is SNTAGT.